The source of this TCR beta chain is a study of T cell clusters in autoimmune cytopenias. About the study: A median of about 49,000 TRB reads per sample yielded a median roughly 2,000 distinct clonotypes.

In germline, CDR1 is LNHNV, CDR2 YYDKDF (reference sequence). CDR3 length: 13 amino acids. Frequency places this clonotype as medium-sized. Multiplex touch-down PCR amplified TRB using TRB-A and TRB-B pools in one tube. TCRdb re-called the multiplex PCR reads and catalogs CDR3 proteins one per entry, DNA excluded. This sample contains about 4,000 distinct CDR3 sequences. TRB was amplified from about 270 ng of peripheral blood genomic DNA per sample. These data also formed part of another study, on T cell repertoires in aging, cancer and after chemotherapy. This second study says: In healthy donors, age-related TCR diversity loss mainly reflected lost richness. Median generation probability rose over the chemotherapy interval in each cancer cohort, suggesting rebound thymic output. These repertoire data do not allow conclusions about immunological memory after chemotherapy.

Material for sequencing was peripheral blood. The sequence derives from a human donor in good health. This chain uses TRBV15 with TRBJ2-3; TCRdb's D gene call, TRBD2, goes unchecked for lack of DNA. This chain's CDR3 is CATRTGTSDTQYF.